Listed below are T cell receptor beta chains from one sample, sequenced in a study of T cells after yellow fever vaccination. TCRdb reprocessed the 5' RACE reads via MiXCR and lists one record per CDR3 protein. The profile covers some 400,000 distinct CDR3 sequences, with roughly 20% appearing a single time and 15% to 20% taken by the ten largest. The sample consisted of PBMCs, taken before the yellow fever booster vaccination. All receptors come from a man in his late teens or twenties who received the YFV17D yellow fever vaccine. Each CDR3 is given with its conserved first and last residue. D genes are given only for firm matches. Size is omitted from some rows. Given values are once, few, many or a class for expanded clones.

TRBV20-1	TRBD1	15	TRBJ1-5	-	TGCAGTGCGATCACAGGGGTTTCGAGCAATCAGCCCCAGCATTTT	CSAITGVSSNQPQHF
TRBV24-1	-	19	TRBJ1-1	-	TGTGCCACCAGTGATGCCCCCCCTCCCGGTCCCGCAGAGGACACTGAAGCTTTCTTT	CATSDAPPPGPAEDTEAFF
TRBV12-3/TRBV12-4	TRBD1	14	TRBJ1-5	-	TGTGCCATCCGACAGGGGGGTTTTAATCAGCCCCAGCATTTT	CAIRQGGFNQPQHF
TRBV24-1	-	14	TRBJ1-3	few	TGTGCCACCAGTGATTCTCCCTCTGGAAACACCATATATTTT	CATSDSPSGNTIYF
TRBV20-1	TRBD2	14	TRBJ2-2	few	TGCAGTGCTAGACCAACTAGCGAAGGCGGGGAGCTGTTTTTT	CSARPTSEGGELFF
TRBV6-5	-	16	TRBJ1-1	-	TGTGCCAGCAGTCGATCGTACAGGGTGTTCAGGGCTGAAGCTTTCTTT	CASSRSYRVFRAEAFF
TRBV6-5	TRBD1	15	TRBJ2-7	-	TGTGCCAGCAATTCACCGGGACAGGGTTGGGGAGAGCAGTACTTC	CASNSPGQGWGEQYF
TRBV4-1	-	15	TRBJ2-3	-	TGCGCCAGCAGCCAAGGATCCATCGGGGCAGATACGCAGTATTTT	CASSQGSIGADTQYF
TRBV6-2/TRBV6-3	TRBD2	15	TRBJ2-5	-	TGTGCCAGCAGTCTAACTAGCGGGGGGATTGGGACCCAGTACTTC	CASSLTSGGIGTQYF
TRBV20-1	-	15	TRBJ2-6	-	TGCAGTGCTATCGACACCTACTCTGGGGCCAACGTCCTGACTTTC	CSAIDTYSGANVLTF
TRBV27	TRBD2	16	TRBJ2-1	few	TGTGCCAGCAGTTCGGAACCAGCGGGGGCATACAATGAGCAGTTCTTC	CASSSEPAGAYNEQFF
TRBV7-9	-	15	TRBJ2-5	-	TGTGCCAGCAGTCTCACTCGGGGGGCCGGGGAGACCCAGTACTTC	CASSLTRGAGETQYF
TRBV2	-	12	TRBJ1-6	-	TGTGCCAGCAGACCCTTTAATTCACCCCTCCACTTT	CASRPFNSPLHF
TRBV4-3	-	15	TRBJ1-6	-	TGCGCCAGCAGCCAAGTGGAGGCCGGGAATTCACCCCTCCACTTT	CASSQVEAGNSPLHF
TRBV6-5	TRBD2	13	TRBJ2-2	many	TGTGCCACCATAGGACTAGCGCCCGGGGAGCTGTTTTTT	CATIGLAPGELFF
TRBV5-1	-	16	TRBJ1-1	few	TGCGCCAGCAGCTGGCGCGGGGGGCAGAGGAACACTGAAGCTTTCTTT	CASSWRGGQRNTEAFF
TRBV5-4	-	14	TRBJ2-4	many	-	CASSFGPGENIQYF
TRBV20-1	TRBD2	11	TRBJ2-4	few	TGCAGTGCGGCCGAGGGACTAGGGCAGTACTTC	CSAAEGLGQYF
TRBV7-9	-	14	TRBJ2-3	few	TGTGCCAGCAGCAGCAGGGGTAGGGGAGATACGCAGTATTTT	CASSSRGRGDTQYF
TRBV3-1	TRBD1	15	TRBJ1-6	few	TGTGCCAGCAGCCAAGAAGGGACAGGGAATTCACCCCTCCACTTT	CASSQEGTGNSPLHF